This T cell receptor beta chain is drawn from a study of PD-1 blockade in classical Hodgkin lymphoma. Study results and limitations: Complete responders had baseline diversity similar to newly diagnosed patients. No one has yet defined what causes the repertoire differences, which may be disease activity or prior therapy. The study found that TCR diversity rose significantly by C4D1 in CD4+ but not CD8+ cells. Newly diagnosed patients were said to have less baseline TCR diversity than healthy donors did.

Clones were sequenced by immunoSEQ multiplex PCR, and TCRdb holds only the in-frame ones, with some missing. Of tens of thousands of clones in the sample, approximately 86% are singletons; the top ten hold 0.4% to 0.45%. About this clone: What it binds is not known.

This CDR3 is built from 16 residues. Per the germline V gene, CDR1 is MDHEN and CDR2 is SYDVKM. Trimming took 6 bases from V and 3 from J; bases not matched to a gene: 12. Time point specified: cycle 4 day 1 (C4D1), after about 6 weeks of nivolumab. Each patient experienced a relapse that followed autologous stem cell transplantation, and brentuximab vedotin exposure varied. Negative selection with magnetic separation was used to purify CD4+ T cells from thawed PBMCs. The clonotype comes from a human donor with classical Hodgkin lymphoma. The chain links TRBV28 to TRBJ2-7; the match to TRBD2 covers 9 bases. This material consisted of CD4+ T cells from blood, taken before the fourth cycle of nivolumab. The CDR3 sequence: CASRKQGTTSGYEQYF. Written as DNA, the CDR3 is TGTGCCAGCAGGAAACAGGGTACGACTAGCGGCTACGAGCAGTACTTC.